The 25 T cell receptor beta chains presented below share a single source sample, sequenced in a study of CD8 T cells in Susac syndrome. RNA in amounts of about 0.45 to 1 ug was reverse transcribed with random hexamers. TCRdb itself ran the immunoSEQ multiplex PCR reads through MiXCR, one entry per CDR3 protein. The data show approximately 190,000 distinct CDR3 sequences, roughly 95% seen once. The sequencing sample was made of CD4+ T cells from PBMCs. The receptors stem from a human donor with Susac syndrome.

The rearrangement links TRBV20-1 to TRBJ2-7; D ambiguous. In germline, CDR1 is DFQATT, CDR2 SNEGSKA (reference sequence). This CDR3 contains 11 residues. Trimming took 0 bases from V and 6 from J, leaving 6 bases between them. The CDR3 DNA is TGCAGTGCTAGAGAAGACTCCGAGCAGTACTTC. Translating gives CSAREDSEQYF.

The chain recombines TRBV7-2 with TRBJ1-4, with D unresolved. V gave up 5 bases and J gave up 0 bases, with 10 bases separating them. This CDR3 is 15 amino acids long. The germline gives CDR1 SGHTA, CDR2 FQGNSA. The CDR3 coding sequence is TGTGCCAGCAGCATACAAGTTTCAACTAATGAAAAACTGTTTTTT. It specifies CASSIQVSTNEKLFF.

The chain is built from TRBV29-1 and TRBJ2-3; 10 nucleotides agree with TRBD1. V lost 5 bases and J lost 1; bases outside the gene matches: 6. The CDR3 runs 15 residues. Germline V gene sequence: CDR1 SQVTM, CDR2 ANQGSEA. CDR3 in DNA: TGCAGCGTTTCGAGGGACAGGGGAGGCACAGATACGCAGTATTTT. Translating it yields CSVSRDRGGTDTQYF.

J is TRBJ1-1 and V is TRBV6-5, with D perhaps matching TRBD1 (5 bases). Germline loops: CDR1 MNHEY, CDR2 SVGAGI. This CDR3 region has 14 residues. V lost 5 bases, J lost 2 bases, and 12 bases lay in between. The CDR3 spells CASSTGGGNTEAFF. In DNA form, the CDR3 reads TGTGCCAGCAGTACCGGCGGGGGAAACACTGAAGCTTTCTTT.

The J gene is TRBJ1-3, the V gene TRBV9; maybe TRBD1 (5 bases). The CDR3 has 16 amino acids. The germline gives CDR1 SGDLS, CDR2 YYNGEE. V was clipped by 0 bases and J by 3 bases, with 13 bases between them. The CDR3 is CASSVVGAGGGNTIYF. CDR3 DNA sequence: TGTGCCAGCAGCGTAGTAGGGGCCGGAGGTGGAAACACCATATATTTT. The complete variable domain, with remaining parts taken from reference TRBV9 and TRBJ1-3, reads DSGVTQTPKHLITATGQRVTLRCSPRSGDLSVYWYQQSLDQGLQFLIQYYNGEERAKGNILERFSAQQFPDLHSELNLSSLELGDSALYFCASSVVGAGGGNTIYFGEGSWLTVV.

V gene TRBV18 combines with J gene TRBJ1-1, with D hard to call. Germline V gene data show CDR1 as KGHSH and CDR2 as LQKENI. V lost 6 bases and J lost 8, with 10 bases in between. CDR3 size: 11 residues. The CDR3 spells CASSSGLEAFF. CDR3 DNA: TGTGCCAGCTCGTCGGGTCTCGAAGCTTTCTTT.

CDR3 in amino acids: CASSESWGISDTQYF. The CDR3 DNA sequence: TGTGCCAGCAGTGAATCCTGGGGCATCTCAGATACGCAGTATTTT. The chain is built from TRBV25-1 and TRBJ2-3, with a possible D match to TRBD1 (5 bases). In germline, CDR1 is MGHDK, CDR2 SYGVNS. CDR3 length: 15 residues. The V end was cut by 1 base, the J end by 4 bases, with 12 bases between.

J is TRBJ2-1 and V is TRBV5-4; D is ambiguous. V was cut by 5 bases and J by 0 bases, with 15 bases left in between. Germline CDR1 reads SGHNT; CDR2 reads YYREEE (reference sequence). The CDR3 covers 16 residues. CDR3 amino acids: CASSGRQRSSYNEQFF. The CDR3 nucleotides read TGTGCCAGCAGTGGGCGTCAGAGGAGCTCCTACAATGAGCAGTTCTTC.

The chain couples TRBV11-2 to TRBJ2-3; D gene ambiguous. Germline assignment: CDR1 SGHAT and CDR2 FQNNGV. This CDR3 contains 14 residues. Trimming removed 3 bases at V and 2 bases at J, with 9 bases between. The CDR3 loop reads CASSFSLDTDTQYF. CDR3 nucleotide sequence: TGTGCCAGCAGCTTCAGTCTAGACACAGATACGCAGTATTTT.

This chain connects TRBV29-1 to TRBJ1-1; D gene unclear. The CDR3 runs to 12 residues. The germline V gene encodes CDR1 SQVTM and CDR2 ANQGSEA. V was trimmed by 6 bases and J by 6 bases, leaving 14 bases between them. CDR3 protein: CSVIIAVAEAFF. CDR3 sequence (DNA): TGCAGCGTGATCATAGCCGTGGCTGAAGCTTTCTTT.

The DNA of the CDR3 is TGTGCCAGCAGTCCCCCGGGACAGTCCCCCTTGGTCATGAACACTGAAGCTTTCTTT. Translating gives CASSPPGQSPLVMNTEAFF. This chain uses TRBV12-3 or TRBV12-4 with TRBJ1-1; 7 positions match TRBD1. This CDR3 contains 19 residues. The J segment lost 0 bases and the V segment lost 5 bases, leaving 18 bases of the junction unmatched.

The V call is TRBV24-1, the J call TRBJ2-5, with D uncertain. The germline gives CDR1 KGHDR, CDR2 SFDVKD. V lost 1 base and J 4 bases, leaving 3 bases between the germline ends. The CDR3 length is 12 residues. CDR3 bases: TGTGCCACCAGTGATTTTGGAGAGACCCAGTACTTC. Translating it yields CATSDFGETQYF.

V is TRBV25-1 and J is TRBJ2-3, with a possible D match to TRBD1 (5 bases). The CDR3 has 15 residues. Trimming removed 5 bases from V and 0 bases from J, with 12 bases in between. CDR1 is MGHDK and CDR2 is SYGVNS in the germline V gene. CDR3 DNA sequence: TGTGCCAGCAGTAGACGGACAACTAGCACAGATACGCAGTATTTT. It specifies CASSRRTTSTDTQYF.

The CDR3 is CASSFPAFFISKDYGYTF. The CDR3 DNA reads as TGTGCCAGCAGCTTCCCCGCGTTCTTTATCTCTAAGGACTATGGCTACACCTTC. The chain uses TRBV7-2 and TRBJ1-2; D not certain. Germline CDR1 reads SGHTA; CDR2 reads FQGNSA. There are 18 residues in the CDR3. V dropped 3 bases and J dropped 3 bases, with 23 bases sitting between them.

The rearrangement links TRBV30 to TRBJ1-1; D might be TRBD1 (5 bases). The CDR3 totals 14 residues. Germline V gives CDR1 GTSNPN, CDR2 SVGIG (reference sequence). The V end was cut by 1 base, the J end by 1 base, with 10 bases between. The CDR3 nucleotides are TGTGCCTGGAGTGCGGGACGGAGGAACACTGAAGCTTTCTTT. This translates into CAWSAGRRNTEAFF. The full variable domain, rest sourced from reference TRBV30 and TRBJ1-1, is SQTIHQWPATLVQPVGSPLSLECTVEGTSNPNLYWYRQAAGRGLQLLFYSVGIGQISSEVPQNLSASRPQDRQFILSSKKLLLSDSGFYLCAWSAGRRNTEAFFGQGTRLTVV.

The genes are TRBV19 and TRBJ2-7; D gene ambiguous. CDR3 length equals 15 residues. Germline-derived CDR1 and CDR2 are LNHDA and SQIVND (reference sequence). V shed 6 bases and J shed 1 base, with 16 bases lying between them. CDR3 sequence: CASRSTEFESYEQYF. The CDR3 nucleotides are TGTGCCAGTAGATCGACCGAGTTTGAATCCTACGAGCAGTACTTC.

The chain links TRBV28 to TRBJ2-3; TRBD1 might be the D (6 bases). The V gene lost 4 bases and the J gene lost 10 bases, with 15 bases spanning the gap. This CDR3 is built from 13 residues. Germline CDR1 is MDHEN and CDR2 is SYDVKM. In DNA form, the CDR3 reads TGTGCCAGCAGTTCAGGGGACGTATACGCGCAGTATTTT. Residues: CASSSGDVYAQYF. The full variable domain, completed using reference TRBV28 and TRBJ2-3, is DVKVTQSSRYLVKRTGEKVFLECVQDMDHENMFWYRQDPGLGLRLIYFSYDVKMKEKGDIPEGYSVSREKKERFSLILESASTNQTSMYLCASSSGDVYAQYFGPGTRLTVL.

The chain is built from TRBV29-1 and TRBJ2-3; D may be TRBD2 (6 bases). This CDR3 has 12 residues. Germline lookup yields CDR1 SQVTM and CDR2 ANQGSEA. Trimming removed 7 bases from V and 10 bases from J, with 18 bases in between. CDR3 sequence: CSGRDSGPSQYF. The CDR3 DNA is TGCAGCGGTCGGGACTCGGGCCCCTCGCAGTATTTT.

The V gene is TRBV27, the J gene TRBJ2-5, with D maybe TRBD2 (6 bases). Looked up from germline, CDR1 is MNHEY and CDR2 is SMNVEV (reference sequence). Trimming removed 8 bases at V and 5 bases at J, with 9 bases between. The CDR3 is 11 amino acids. CDR3 amino acids: CASAREETQYF. The CDR3, as DNA: TGTGCCAGCGCTCGGGAGGAGACCCAGTACTTC.

The rearrangement uses TRBV24-1 and TRBJ2-1; 8 nucleotides match TRBD2. Germline V gives CDR1 KGHDR, CDR2 SFDVKD. This CDR3 has 15 residues. V was clipped by 6 bases and J by 6 bases; unmatched bases: 9. CDR3 loop: CATSPREGFFNEQFF. The CDR3 DNA reads as TGTGCCACCAGTCCACGGGAGGGCTTTTTCAATGAGCAGTTCTTC.

The chain links TRBV9 to TRBJ1-3; D gene ambiguous. Germline CDR1 is SGDLS and CDR2 is YYNGEE. This CDR3 has 13 amino acids. The ends were cut back, 7 bases at V and 2 bases at J, with 10 bases in the middle. The CDR3 is CASGVTPGNTIYF. CDR3 nucleotide sequence: TGTGCCAGCGGGGTAACACCTGGAAACACCATATATTTT.

This sequence joins TRBV20-1 and TRBJ1-1; 8 bases are a match to TRBD1. The CDR3 sequence is 15 residues long. Germline V lookup: CDR1 DFQATT, CDR2 SNEGSKA (reference sequence). The J segment lost 6 bases and the V segment lost 4 bases, leaving 13 bases of the junction unmatched. The DNA for the CDR3 is TGCAGTGCTAACCCGCCCGGGACAGGTCACGCTGAAGCTTTCTTT. Encoded protein: CSANPPGTGHAEAFF.

The chain combines TRBV7-3 with TRBJ2-5; D possibly corresponds to TRBD2 (5 bases). V was trimmed by 5 bases and J by 5 bases, leaving 9 bases between them. Germline values: CDR1 SGHTA, CDR2 FQGTGA. CDR3 length: 12 residues. The CDR3 here is CASSHPGETQYF. In DNA, the CDR3 is TGTGCCAGCAGCCATCCGGGGGAGACCCAGTACTTC.

This chain links TRBV7-2 with TRBJ2-7; TRBD1 agrees at 10 bases. With V trimmed by 5 bases and J by 7 bases, 14 bases remained unmatched. Germline V lookup: CDR1 SGHTA, CDR2 FQGNSA. The CDR3 sequence is 16 residues long. The CDR3 coding sequence is TGTGCCAGCAGCCCACAGACAGGGGGCTCTCTATCAGAGCAGTACTTC. Amino acid sequence: CASSPQTGGSLSEQYF.

V usage is TRBV7-9 and J usage is TRBJ2-4; TRBD2 is a possible D gene (6 bases). CDR1 and CDR2 (germline): SEHNR, FQNEAQ (reference sequence). V was shortened by 8 bases and J by 8 bases, with 13 bases between the two germline ends. This CDR3 is built from 12 residues. CDR3 protein: CASGGGGDIQYF. The DNA for the CDR3 is TGTGCCAGCGGGGGAGGAGGGGACATTCAGTACTTC.